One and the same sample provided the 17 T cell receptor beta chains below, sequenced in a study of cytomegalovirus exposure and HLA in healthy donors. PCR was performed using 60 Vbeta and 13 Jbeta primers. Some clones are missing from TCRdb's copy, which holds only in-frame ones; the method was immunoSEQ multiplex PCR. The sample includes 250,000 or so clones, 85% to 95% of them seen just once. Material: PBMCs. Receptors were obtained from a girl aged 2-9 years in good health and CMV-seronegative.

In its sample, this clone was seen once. The CDR3 spells CASSLSRGQSNQPQHF. CDR3 bases: TGTGCCAGCAGTCTTTCTAGGGGACAGAGCAATCAGCCCCAGCATTTT. The chain has TRBV2 and TRBJ1-5; 7 bases are shared with TRBD1. With 5 bases clipped from V and 1 base from J, the junction kept 8 bases outside the gene matches. Germline values: CDR1 SNHLY, CDR2 FYNNEI. The CDR3 is 16 amino acids.

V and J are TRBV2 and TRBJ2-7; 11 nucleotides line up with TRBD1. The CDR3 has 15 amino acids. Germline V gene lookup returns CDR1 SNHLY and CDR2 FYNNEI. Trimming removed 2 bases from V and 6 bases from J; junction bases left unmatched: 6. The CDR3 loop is CASSEIGQGAFEQYF. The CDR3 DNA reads TGTGCCAGCAGTGAAATTGGACAGGGGGCTTTCGAGCAGTACTTC.

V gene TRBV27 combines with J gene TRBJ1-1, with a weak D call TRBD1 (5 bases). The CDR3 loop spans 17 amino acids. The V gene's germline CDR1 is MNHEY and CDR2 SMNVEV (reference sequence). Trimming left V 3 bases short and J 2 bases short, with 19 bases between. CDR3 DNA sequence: TGTGCCAGCAGTTTCCACTTGGGGGACTCGGTCAACACTGAAGCTTTCTTT. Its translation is CASSFHLGDSVNTEAFF.

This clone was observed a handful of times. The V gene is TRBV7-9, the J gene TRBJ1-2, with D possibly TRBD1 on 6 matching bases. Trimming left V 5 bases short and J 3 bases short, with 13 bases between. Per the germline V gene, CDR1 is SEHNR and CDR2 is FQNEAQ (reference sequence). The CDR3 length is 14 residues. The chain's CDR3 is CASSPRTADYGYTF. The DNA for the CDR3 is TGTGCCAGCAGCCCTCGGACAGCTGACTATGGCTACACCTTC.

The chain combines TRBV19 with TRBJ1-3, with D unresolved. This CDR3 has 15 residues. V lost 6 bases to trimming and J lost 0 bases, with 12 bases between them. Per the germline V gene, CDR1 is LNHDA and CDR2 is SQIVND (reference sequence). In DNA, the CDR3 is TGTGCCAGTAGAACGGTCCGGAGCTCTGGAAACACCATATATTTT. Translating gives CASRTVRSSGNTIYF.

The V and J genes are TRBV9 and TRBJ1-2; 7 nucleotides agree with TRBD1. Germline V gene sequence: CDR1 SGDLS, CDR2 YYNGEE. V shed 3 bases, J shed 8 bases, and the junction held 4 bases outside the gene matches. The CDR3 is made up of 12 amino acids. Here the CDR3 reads CASSEGALGYTF. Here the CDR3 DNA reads TGTGCCAGCAGCGAGGGGGCGCTCGGCTACACCTTC.

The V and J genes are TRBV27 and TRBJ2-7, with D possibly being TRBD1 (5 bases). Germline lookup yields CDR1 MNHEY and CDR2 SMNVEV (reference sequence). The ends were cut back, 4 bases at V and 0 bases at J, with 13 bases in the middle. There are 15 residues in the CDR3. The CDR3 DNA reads TGTGCCAGCAGTTCTCTGGACAAGGCCTCCTACGAGCAGTACTTC. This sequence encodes CASSSLDKASYEQYF.

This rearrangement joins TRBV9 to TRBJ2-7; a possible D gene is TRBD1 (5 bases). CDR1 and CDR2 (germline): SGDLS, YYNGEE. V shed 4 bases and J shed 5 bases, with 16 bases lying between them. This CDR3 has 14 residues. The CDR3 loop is CASSLDRSLDEQYF. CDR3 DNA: TGTGCCAGCAGCCTCGACAGATCCTTAGACGAGCAGTACTTC.

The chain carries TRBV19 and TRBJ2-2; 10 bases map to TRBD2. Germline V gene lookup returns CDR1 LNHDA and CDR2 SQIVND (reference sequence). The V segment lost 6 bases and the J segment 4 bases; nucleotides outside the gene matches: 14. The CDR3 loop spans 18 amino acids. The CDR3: CASSRGTSVKQATGELFF. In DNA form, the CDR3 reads TGTGCCAGTAGCCGGGGGACTAGCGTTAAGCAAGCCACCGGGGAGCTGTTTTTT.

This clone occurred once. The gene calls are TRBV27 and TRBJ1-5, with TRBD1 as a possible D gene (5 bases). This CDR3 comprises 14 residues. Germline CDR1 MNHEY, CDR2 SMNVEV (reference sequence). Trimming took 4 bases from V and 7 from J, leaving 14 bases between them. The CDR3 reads CASSSLGRDQPQHF. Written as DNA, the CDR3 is TGTGCCAGCAGTTCTCTGGGGAGGGACCAGCCCCAGCATTTT.

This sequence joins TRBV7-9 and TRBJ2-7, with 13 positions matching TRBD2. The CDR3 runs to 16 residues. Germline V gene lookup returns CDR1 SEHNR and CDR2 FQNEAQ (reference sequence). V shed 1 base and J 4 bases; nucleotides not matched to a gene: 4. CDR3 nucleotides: TGTGCCAGCAGCTTAGGGACTAGCGGGAGTAGGTACGAGCAGTACTTC. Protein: CASSLGTSGSRYEQYF.

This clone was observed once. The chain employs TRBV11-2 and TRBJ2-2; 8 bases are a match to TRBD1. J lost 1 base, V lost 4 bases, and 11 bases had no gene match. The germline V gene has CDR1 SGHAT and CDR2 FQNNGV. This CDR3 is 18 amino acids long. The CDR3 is CASSSSLGGTGNTGELFF. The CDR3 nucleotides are TGTGCCAGCAGCTCTTCCTTAGGTGGGACAGGGAACACCGGGGAGCTGTTTTTT.

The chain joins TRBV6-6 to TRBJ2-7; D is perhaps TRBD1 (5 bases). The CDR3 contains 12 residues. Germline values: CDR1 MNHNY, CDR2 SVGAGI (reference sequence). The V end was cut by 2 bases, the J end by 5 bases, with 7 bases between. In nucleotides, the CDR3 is TGTGCCAGCAGTTACGCAGGGCACGAGCAGTACTTC. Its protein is CASSYAGHEQYF.

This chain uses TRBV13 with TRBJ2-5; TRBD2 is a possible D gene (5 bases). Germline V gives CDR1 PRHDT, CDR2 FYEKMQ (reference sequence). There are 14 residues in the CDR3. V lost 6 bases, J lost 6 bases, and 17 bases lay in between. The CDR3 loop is CASRLAPSPKTQYF. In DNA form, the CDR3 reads TGTGCCAGCAGGCTAGCCCCTTCTCCTAAGACCCAGTACTTC.

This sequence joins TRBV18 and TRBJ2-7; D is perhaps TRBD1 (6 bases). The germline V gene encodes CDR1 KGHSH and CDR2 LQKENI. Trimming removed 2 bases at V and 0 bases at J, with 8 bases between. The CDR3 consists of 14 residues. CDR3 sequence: CASSPGQSSYEQYF. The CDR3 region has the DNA TGTGCCAGCTCACCAGGACAGTCCTCCTACGAGCAGTACTTC.

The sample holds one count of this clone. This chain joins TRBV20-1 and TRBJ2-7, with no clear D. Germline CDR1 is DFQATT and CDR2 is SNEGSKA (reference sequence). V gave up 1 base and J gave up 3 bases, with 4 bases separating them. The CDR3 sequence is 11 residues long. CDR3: CSARVDYEQYF. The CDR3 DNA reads TGCAGTGCTAGAGTAGACTACGAGCAGTACTTC.

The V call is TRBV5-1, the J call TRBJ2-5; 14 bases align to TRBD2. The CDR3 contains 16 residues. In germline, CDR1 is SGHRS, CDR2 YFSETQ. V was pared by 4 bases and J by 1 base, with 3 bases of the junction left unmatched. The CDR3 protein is CASSIGTSGGQETQYF. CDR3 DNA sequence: TGCGCCAGCAGCATCGGGACTAGCGGGGGCCAAGAGACCCAGTACTTC.